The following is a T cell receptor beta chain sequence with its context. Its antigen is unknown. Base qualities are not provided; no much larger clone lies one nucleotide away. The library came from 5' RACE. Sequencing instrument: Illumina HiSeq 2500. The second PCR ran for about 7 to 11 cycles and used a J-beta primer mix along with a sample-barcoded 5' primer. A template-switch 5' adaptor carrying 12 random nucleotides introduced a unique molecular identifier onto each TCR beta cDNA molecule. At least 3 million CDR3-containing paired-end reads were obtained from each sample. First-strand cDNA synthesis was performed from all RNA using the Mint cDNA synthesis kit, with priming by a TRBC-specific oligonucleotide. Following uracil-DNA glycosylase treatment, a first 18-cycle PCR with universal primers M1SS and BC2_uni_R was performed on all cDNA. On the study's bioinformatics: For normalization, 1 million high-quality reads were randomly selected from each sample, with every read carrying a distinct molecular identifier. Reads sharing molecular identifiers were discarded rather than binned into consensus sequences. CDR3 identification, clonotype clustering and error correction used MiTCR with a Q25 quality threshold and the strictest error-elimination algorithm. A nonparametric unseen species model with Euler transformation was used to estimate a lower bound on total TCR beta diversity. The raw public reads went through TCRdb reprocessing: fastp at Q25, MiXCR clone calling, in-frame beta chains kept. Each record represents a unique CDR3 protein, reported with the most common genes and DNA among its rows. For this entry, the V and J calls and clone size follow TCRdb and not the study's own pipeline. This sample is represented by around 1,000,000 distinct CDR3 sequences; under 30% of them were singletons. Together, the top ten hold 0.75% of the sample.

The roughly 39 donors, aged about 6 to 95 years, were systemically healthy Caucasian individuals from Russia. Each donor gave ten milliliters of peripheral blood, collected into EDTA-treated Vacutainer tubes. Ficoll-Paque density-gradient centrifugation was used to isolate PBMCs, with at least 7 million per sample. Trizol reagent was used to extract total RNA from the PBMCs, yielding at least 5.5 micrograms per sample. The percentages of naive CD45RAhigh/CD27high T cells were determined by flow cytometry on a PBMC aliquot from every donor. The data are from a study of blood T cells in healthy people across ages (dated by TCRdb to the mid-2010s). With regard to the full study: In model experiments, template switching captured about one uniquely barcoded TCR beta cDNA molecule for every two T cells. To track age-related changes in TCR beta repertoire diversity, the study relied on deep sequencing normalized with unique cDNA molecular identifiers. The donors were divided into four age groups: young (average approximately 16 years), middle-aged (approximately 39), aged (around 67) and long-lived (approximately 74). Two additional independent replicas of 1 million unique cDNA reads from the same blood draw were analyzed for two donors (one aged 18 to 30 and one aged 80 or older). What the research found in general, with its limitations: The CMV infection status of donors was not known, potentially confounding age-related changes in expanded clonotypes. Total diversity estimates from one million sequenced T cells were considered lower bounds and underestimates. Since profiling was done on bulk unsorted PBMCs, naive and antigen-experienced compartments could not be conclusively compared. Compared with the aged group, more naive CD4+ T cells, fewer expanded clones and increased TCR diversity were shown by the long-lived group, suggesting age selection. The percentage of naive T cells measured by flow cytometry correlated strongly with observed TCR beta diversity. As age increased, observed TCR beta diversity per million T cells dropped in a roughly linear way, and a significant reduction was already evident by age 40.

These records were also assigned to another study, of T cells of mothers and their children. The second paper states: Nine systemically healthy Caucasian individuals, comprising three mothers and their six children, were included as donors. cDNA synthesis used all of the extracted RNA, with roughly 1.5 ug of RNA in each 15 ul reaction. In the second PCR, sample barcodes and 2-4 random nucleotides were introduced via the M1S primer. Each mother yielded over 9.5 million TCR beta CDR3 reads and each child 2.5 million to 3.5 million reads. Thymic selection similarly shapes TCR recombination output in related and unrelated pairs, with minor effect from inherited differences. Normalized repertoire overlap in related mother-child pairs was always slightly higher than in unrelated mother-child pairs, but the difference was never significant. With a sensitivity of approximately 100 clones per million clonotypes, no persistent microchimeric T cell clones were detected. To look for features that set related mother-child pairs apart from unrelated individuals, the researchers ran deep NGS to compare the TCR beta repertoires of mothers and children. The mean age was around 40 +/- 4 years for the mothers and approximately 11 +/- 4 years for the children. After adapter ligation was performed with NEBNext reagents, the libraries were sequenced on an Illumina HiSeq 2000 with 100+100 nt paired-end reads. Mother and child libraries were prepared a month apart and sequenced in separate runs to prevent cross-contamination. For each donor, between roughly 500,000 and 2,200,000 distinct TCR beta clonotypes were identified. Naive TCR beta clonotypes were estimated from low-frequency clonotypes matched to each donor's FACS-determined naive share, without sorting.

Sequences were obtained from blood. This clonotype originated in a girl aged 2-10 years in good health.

The DNA is TGCGCCAGCAGCCACCTCCGGGGCATTCAGTACTTC. Its protein reads: CASSHLRGIQYF. This sequence uses TRBV4-1 and TRBJ2-4; TRBD2 could be the D gene, as 5 bases match. The germline ends are 9 bases apart after V is trimmed by 3 bases and J by 9 bases. The germline V gene encodes CDR1 MGHRA and CDR2 YSYEKL. Measured from the cysteine to the phenylalanine, the CDR3 is 12 residues long. Just the 36-base CDR3 DNA is kept, in frame starting at base 1.